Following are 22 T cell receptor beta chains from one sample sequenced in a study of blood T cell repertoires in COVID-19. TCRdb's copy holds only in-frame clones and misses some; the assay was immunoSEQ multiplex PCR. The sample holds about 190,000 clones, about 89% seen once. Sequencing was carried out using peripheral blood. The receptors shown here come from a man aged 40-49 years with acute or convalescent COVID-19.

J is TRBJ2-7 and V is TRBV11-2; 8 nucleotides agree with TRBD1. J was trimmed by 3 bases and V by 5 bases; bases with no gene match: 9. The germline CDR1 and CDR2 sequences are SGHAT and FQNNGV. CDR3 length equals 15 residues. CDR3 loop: CASSGKQGVIYEQYF. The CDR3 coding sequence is TGTGCCAGCAGCGGGAAACAGGGGGTCATCTACGAGCAGTACTTC.

Here the CDR3 DNA reads TGTGCCAGCAGTTTAATCGGTCGCGAGCAGTACTTC. Its translation: CASSLIGREQYF. The V gene is TRBV27, the J gene TRBJ2-7, with D hard to call. The CDR3 covers 12 residues. V shed 2 bases and J shed 6 bases, with 8 bases lying between them. The germline gives CDR1 MNHEY, CDR2 SMNVEV (reference sequence).

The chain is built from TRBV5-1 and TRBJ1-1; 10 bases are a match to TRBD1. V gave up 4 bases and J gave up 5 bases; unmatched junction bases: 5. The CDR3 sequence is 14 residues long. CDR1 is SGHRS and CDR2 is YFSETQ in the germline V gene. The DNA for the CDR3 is TGCGCCAGCAGCCGACCGGGACAGGGGACTGAAGCTTTCTTT. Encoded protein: CASSRPGQGTEAFF.

The CDR3: CASSHKPGLSRNEQFF. In DNA form, the CDR3 reads TGTGCCAGCAGCCATAAACCGGGACTAAGTCGGAATGAGCAGTTCTTC. This chain joins TRBV14 and TRBJ2-1, with TRBD2 matching over 7 bases. CDR3 length equals 16 residues. Trimming at V came to 3 bases and at J to 7 bases, leaving 12 bases not matched to a gene. Germline lookup yields CDR1 SGHDN and CDR2 FVKESK.

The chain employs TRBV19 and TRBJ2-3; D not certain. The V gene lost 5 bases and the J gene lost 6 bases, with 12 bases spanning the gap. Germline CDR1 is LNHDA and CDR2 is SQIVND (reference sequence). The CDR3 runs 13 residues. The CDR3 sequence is CASSATGGDTQYF. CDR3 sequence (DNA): TGTGCCAGTAGTGCGACGGGTGGGGATACGCAGTATTTT.

CDR3 residues: CASSPLWGDGNGYTF. The DNA for the CDR3 is TGTGCCAGCAGCCCCCTTTGGGGTGACGGGAATGGCTACACCTTC. The J gene is TRBJ1-2, the V gene TRBV9, with D hard to call. This CDR3 is 15 amino acids long. Looked up from germline, CDR1 is SGDLS and CDR2 is YYNGEE. Trimming pared 4 bases from V and 6 bases from J, leaving 19 bases between.

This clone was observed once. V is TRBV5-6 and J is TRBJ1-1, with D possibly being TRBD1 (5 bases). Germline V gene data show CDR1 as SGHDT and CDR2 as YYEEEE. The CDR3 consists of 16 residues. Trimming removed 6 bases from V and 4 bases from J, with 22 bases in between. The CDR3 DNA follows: TGTGCCAGCATTCCATGGCGGGGCCGGGGGAGCACTGAAGCTTTCTTT. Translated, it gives CASIPWRGRGSTEAFF.

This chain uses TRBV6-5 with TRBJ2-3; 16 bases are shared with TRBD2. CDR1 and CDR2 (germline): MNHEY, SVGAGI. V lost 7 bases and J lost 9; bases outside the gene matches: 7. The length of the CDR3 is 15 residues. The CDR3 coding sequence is TGTGCCAGCACTCGCCCGGGACTAGCGGGGGGGACGCAGTATTTT. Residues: CASTRPGLAGGTQYF.

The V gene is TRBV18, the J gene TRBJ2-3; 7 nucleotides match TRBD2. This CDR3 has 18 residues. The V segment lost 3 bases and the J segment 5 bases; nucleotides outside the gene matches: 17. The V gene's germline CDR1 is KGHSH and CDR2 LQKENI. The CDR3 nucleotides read TGTGCCAGCTCACCGCGTTTGACAGCGGGAACTATCCGAGATACGCAGTATTTT. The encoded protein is CASSPRLTAGTIRDTQYF.

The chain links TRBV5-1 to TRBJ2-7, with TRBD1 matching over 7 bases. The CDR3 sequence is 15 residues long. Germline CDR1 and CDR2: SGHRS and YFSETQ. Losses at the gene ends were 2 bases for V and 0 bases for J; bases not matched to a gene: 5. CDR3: CASSFQGVGSYEQYF. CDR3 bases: TGCGCCAGCAGCTTTCAGGGGGTAGGCTCCTACGAGCAGTACTTC.

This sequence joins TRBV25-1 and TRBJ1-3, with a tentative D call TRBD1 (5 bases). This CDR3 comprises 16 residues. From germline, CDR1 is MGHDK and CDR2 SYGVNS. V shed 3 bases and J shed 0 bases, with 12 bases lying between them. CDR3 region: CASSEQTVVSGNTIYF. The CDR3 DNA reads TGTGCCAGCAGTGAGCAGACAGTAGTCTCTGGAAACACCATATATTTT. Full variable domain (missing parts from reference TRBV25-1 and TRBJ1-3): EADIYQTPRYLVIGTGKKITLECSQTMGHDKMYWYQQDPGMELHLIHYSYGVNSTEKGDLSSESTVSRIRTEHFPLTLESARPSHTSQYLCASSEQTVVSGNTIYFGEGSWLTVV.

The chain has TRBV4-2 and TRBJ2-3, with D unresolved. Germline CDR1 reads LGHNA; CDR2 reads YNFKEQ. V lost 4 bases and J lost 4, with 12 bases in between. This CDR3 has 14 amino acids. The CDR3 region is CASSPHDLSDTQYF. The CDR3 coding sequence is TGTGCCAGCAGCCCCCACGACTTGTCAGATACGCAGTATTTT.

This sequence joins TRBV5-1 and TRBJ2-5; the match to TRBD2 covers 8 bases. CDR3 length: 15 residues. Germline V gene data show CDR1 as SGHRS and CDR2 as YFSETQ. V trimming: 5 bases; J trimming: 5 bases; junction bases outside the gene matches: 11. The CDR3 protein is CASRTPGLGEETQYF. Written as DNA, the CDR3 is TGCGCCAGCAGAACCCCGGGACTAGGGGAGGAGACCCAGTACTTC.

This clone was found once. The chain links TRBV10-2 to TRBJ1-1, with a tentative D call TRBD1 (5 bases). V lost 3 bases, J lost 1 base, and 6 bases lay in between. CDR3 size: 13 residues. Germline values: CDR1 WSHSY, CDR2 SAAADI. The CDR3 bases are TGCGCCAGCAGTGATCAGGGGAACACTGAAGCTTTCTTT. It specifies CASSDQGNTEAFF.

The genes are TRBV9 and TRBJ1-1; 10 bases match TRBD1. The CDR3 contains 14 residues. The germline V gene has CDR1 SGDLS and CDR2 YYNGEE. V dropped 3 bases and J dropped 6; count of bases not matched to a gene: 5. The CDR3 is CASSARTGGPEAFF. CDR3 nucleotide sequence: TGTGCCAGCAGCGCTCGGACAGGGGGACCTGAAGCTTTCTTT.

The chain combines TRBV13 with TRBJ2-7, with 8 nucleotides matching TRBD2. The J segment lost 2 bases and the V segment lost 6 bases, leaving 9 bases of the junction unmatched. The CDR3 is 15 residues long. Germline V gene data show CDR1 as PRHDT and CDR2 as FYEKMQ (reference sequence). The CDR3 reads CASRRRAGAPYEQYF. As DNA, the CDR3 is TGTGCCAGCAGACGACGAGCGGGGGCCCCCTACGAGCAGTACTTC.

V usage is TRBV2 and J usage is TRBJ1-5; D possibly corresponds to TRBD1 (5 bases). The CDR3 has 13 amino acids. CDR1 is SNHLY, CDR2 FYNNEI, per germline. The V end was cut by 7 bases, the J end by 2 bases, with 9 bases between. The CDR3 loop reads CASKGYGNQPQHF. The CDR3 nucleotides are TGTGCCAGCAAGGGGTATGGCAATCAGCCCCAGCATTTT.

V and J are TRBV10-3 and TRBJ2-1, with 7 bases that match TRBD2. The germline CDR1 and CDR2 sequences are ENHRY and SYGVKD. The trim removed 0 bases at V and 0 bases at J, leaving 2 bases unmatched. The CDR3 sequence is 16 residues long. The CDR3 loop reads CAISESGGGSYNEQFF. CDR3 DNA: TGTGCCATCAGTGAGTCCGGCGGGGGCTCCTACAATGAGCAGTTCTTC.

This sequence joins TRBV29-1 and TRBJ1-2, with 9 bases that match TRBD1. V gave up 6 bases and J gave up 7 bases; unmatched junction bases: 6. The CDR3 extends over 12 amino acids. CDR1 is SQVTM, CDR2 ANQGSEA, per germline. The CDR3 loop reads CSVDQTGGGYTF. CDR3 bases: TGCAGCGTCGACCAGACAGGGGGTGGCTACACCTTC.

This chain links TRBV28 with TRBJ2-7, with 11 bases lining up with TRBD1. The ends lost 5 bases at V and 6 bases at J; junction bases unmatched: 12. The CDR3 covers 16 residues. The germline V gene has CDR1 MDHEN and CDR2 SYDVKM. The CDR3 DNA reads TGTGCCAGCAGTCTGCCCCTTTGGACAGGGGGCGGCGAGCAGTACTTC. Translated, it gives CASSLPLWTGGGEQYF. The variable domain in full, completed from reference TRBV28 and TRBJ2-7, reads DVKVTQSSRYLVKRTGEKVFLECVQDMDHENMFWYRQDPGLGLRLIYFSYDVKMKEKGDIPEGYSVSREKKERFSLILESASTNQTSMYLCASSLPLWTGGGEQYFGPGTRLTVT.

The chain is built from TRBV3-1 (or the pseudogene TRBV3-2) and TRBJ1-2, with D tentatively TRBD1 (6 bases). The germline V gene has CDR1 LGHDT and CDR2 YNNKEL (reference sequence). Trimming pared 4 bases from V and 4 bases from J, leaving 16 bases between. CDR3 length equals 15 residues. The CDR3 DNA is TGTGCCAGCAGCCTCCCCGGGGGGGGCGCCTATGGCTACACCTTC. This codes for CASSLPGGGAYGYTF.

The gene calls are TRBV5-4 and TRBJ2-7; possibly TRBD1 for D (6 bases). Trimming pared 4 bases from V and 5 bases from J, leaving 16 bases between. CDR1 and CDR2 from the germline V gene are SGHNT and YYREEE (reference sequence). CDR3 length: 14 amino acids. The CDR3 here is CASSHVSSGDEQYF. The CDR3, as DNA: TGTGCCAGCAGCCACGTATCTTCAGGGGACGAGCAGTACTTC.